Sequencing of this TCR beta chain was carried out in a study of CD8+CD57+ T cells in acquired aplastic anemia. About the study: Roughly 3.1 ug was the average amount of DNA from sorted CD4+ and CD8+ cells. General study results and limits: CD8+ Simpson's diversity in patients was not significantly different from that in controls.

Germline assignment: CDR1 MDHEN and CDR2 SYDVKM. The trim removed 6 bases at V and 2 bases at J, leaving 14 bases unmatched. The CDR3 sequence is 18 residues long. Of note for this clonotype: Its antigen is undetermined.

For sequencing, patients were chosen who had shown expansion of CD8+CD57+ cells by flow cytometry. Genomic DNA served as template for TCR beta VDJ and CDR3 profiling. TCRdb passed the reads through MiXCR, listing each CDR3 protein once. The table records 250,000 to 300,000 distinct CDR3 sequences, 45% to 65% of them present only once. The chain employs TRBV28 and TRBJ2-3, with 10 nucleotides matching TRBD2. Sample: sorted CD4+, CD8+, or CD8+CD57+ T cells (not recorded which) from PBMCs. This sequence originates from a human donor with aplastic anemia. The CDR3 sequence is CASSPVGLAGVLTDTQYF. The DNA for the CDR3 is TGTGCCAGCAGCCCCGTCGGGCTAGCGGGAGTCCTCACAGATACGCAGTATTTT.